This T cell receptor (beta chain) stems from a study of blood T cells in healthy people across ages. Study-level results: Diversity was higher, and naive CD4+ cells more numerous, in long-lived donors than in aged donors. The study found TCR beta diversity correlated strongly with naive T cell percentage.

CDR1 MNHNY and CDR2 SVGAGI come from the germline V gene (reference sequence). The CDR3 runs to 15 residues. The V gene lost 6 bases and the J gene lost 2 bases, with 16 bases spanning the gap. Remarks on this clonotype: The antigen is not known.

Together with a sample-barcoded 5' primer, a J-beta primer mix was included in a second PCR lasting about 7 to 11 cycles. A template-switch adaptor that had 12 random nucleotides put a tag on each cDNA molecule. One entry per CDR3 protein, called by TCRdb with MiXCR from the 5' RACE reads. The data show about 940,000 distinct CDR3 sequences, roughly 50% seen once. This chain joins TRBV6-6 and TRBJ2-5; tentatively, D is TRBD2 (5 bases). The sample was blood. The origin of this receptor is a man younger than 45 in good health. The CDR3 spells CASRDGVGTQETQYF. The CDR3 DNA is TGTGCCAGCAGGGACGGGGTGGGAACACAAGAGACCCAGTACTTC.